This T cell receptor (beta chain) was identified in a study of blood T cell repertoires in COVID-19. Study context: Both acute and convalescent COVID-19 samples were obtained from the United States, Italy and Spain.

Germline V CDR1 and CDR2: SNHLY, FYNNEI. Trimming pared 7 bases from V and 5 bases from J, leaving 21 bases between. The CDR3 contains 15 residues. Allocation to cohorts depended on clinical history reported by the participants. The authors' processing: Scientists estimated how many nucleated cells there were by amplifying reference gene primers. The table came from immunoSEQ multiplex PCR; TCRdb's copy has only in-frame clones and leaves some out. That table furnishes V, J and clone size, whereas the DNA furnished D and trimming. The data show fewer than 300,000 clones, 85% to 90% seen once. Material: PBMCs or T cells enriched from blood (not recorded which). The clonotype comes from a man younger than 30 who had recovered from COVID-19. V and J are TRBV2 and TRBJ2-7; D is unresolved. CDR3 in DNA: TGTGCCAGCATCCCCTTTGGGCCCAAAAACCACGAGCAGTACTTC. It translates to CASIPFGPKNHEQYF.